A single sample is the source of the 23 T cell receptor beta chains below, sequenced in a study of T cells of healthy individuals. TCRdb reprocessed the 5' RACE reads with MiXCR, giving one entry per CDR3 protein. The sample includes about 96,000 distinct CDR3 sequences, approximately 16% seen only once; the top ten take around 6.4%. The receptors were gathered from a human donor in good health.

Written as DNA, the CDR3 is TGTGCCAGCAGTTACAATCCCGGGCGCTACAGGGGTTACAATGAGCAGTTCTTC. As protein: CASSYNPGRYRGYNEQFF. This chain links TRBV6-2 or TRBV6-3 with TRBJ2-1; 7 bases are shared with TRBD1. V was pared by 2 bases and J by 4 bases, with 14 bases of the junction left unmatched. This CDR3 region has 18 residues. Germline V CDR1 and CDR2: MNHEY, SVGEGT.

This chain uses TRBV27 with TRBJ2-2; 8 positions match TRBD2. Trimming at V came to 3 bases and at J to 4 bases, leaving 7 bases not matched to a gene. From germline, CDR1 is MNHEY and CDR2 SMNVEV (reference sequence). The CDR3 is 16 residues long. For the CDR3, the DNA is TGTGCCAGCAGTTTGAAGCGGGGGCAGGGCACCGGGGAGCTGTTTTTT. Encoded protein: CASSLKRGQGTGELFF.

The J gene is TRBJ1-4, the V gene TRBV25-1; TRBD1 agrees at 8 bases. Losses at the gene ends were 3 bases for V and 9 bases for J; bases not matched to a gene: 6. The CDR3 extends over 14 amino acids. CDR1 and CDR2 (germline): MGHDK, SYGVNS. The CDR3 bases are TGTGCCAGCAGTGACCTCGGACAGGGTAAAAAACTGTTTTTT. Protein sequence: CASSDLGQGKKLFF. The full variable domain, in which reference TRBV25-1 and TRBJ1-4 provide the parts outside the CDR3, is EADIYQTPRYLVIGTGKKITLECSQTMGHDKMYWYQQDPGMELHLIHYSYGVNSTEKGDLSSESTVSRIRTEHFPLTLESARPSHTSQYLCASSDLGQGKKLFFGSGTQLSVL.

V and J are TRBV3-1 and TRBJ2-7, with D perhaps TRBD1 (5 bases). The CDR3 consists of 13 residues. V was cut by 4 bases and J by 5 bases, with 12 bases left in between. Germline CDR1 and CDR2: LGHDT and YNNKEL (reference sequence). This CDR3 reads CASSRRAGNEQYF. The CDR3 DNA follows: TGTGCCAGCAGCCGTCGGGCAGGGAACGAGCAGTACTTC.

This clonotype was seen a handful of times. The genes are TRBV7-9 and TRBJ2-1; perhaps TRBD2 as D (7 bases). The CDR3 has 18 amino acids. Germline CDR1 SEHNR, CDR2 FQNEAQ (reference sequence). V lost 5 bases to trimming and J lost 5 bases, with 25 bases between them. CDR3: CASSKGDYRRILDNEQFF. As DNA, the CDR3 is TGTGCCAGCAGCAAGGGGGACTACAGACGGATCTTGGACAATGAGCAGTTCTTC.

Only a few counts were recorded for this clonotype. In nucleotides, the CDR3 is TGTGCCAGCAGTTTACTCAGGGCCGGTGAAAAACTGTTTTTT. Translating it yields CASSLLRAGEKLFF. The genes are TRBV28 and TRBJ1-4, with D perhaps matching TRBD1 (5 bases). Trimming shortened V by 2 bases and J by 7 bases, and 11 bases separated the two germline ends. The CDR3 loop spans 14 amino acids. Germline assignment: CDR1 MDHEN and CDR2 SYDVKM.

Many counts were recorded for this clonotype. The chain couples TRBV7-2 to TRBJ2-4; D remains ambiguous. V was pared by 4 bases and J by 0 bases, with 13 bases between. The CDR3 runs 16 residues. Looked up from germline, CDR1 is SGHTA and CDR2 is FQGNSA. The CDR3 is CASSSPDGLAKNIQYF. The CDR3 DNA reads TGTGCCAGCAGCTCCCCGGACGGATTAGCCAAAAACATTCAGTACTTC.

This clonotype was detected once. The rearrangement links TRBV7-9 to TRBJ2-7; maybe TRBD2 (6 bases). The V gene lost 2 bases and the J gene lost 0 bases, with 8 bases spanning the gap. CDR3 size: 14 residues. CDR1 is SEHNR and CDR2 is FQNEAQ in the germline V gene (reference sequence). Here the CDR3 reads CASSLPDYSYEQYF. In DNA, the CDR3 is TGTGCCAGCAGCTTACCGGACTACTCCTACGAGCAGTACTTC.

The chain combines TRBV7-3 with TRBJ2-2; D uncertain. Germline V lookup: CDR1 SGHTA, CDR2 FQGTGA. This CDR3 contains 16 residues. With 1 base removed from V and 1 base from J, the gap between germline ends came to 10 bases. The CDR3 nucleotides are TGTGCCAGCAGCTTAAACAGTCCCGAGAACACCGGGGAGCTGTTTTTT. Amino acids: CASSLNSPENTGELFF.

Comments on this clonotype: Mismatch with germline at one junction end may stem from a read error. CDR3 nucleotide sequence: TGTGCCAGCGGCGTTCGCGGAGAGCAGTTCTTC. Translating gives CASGVRGEQFF. The V call is TRBV9, the J call TRBJ2-1; D is unclear. The CDR3 sequence is 11 residues long. Per the germline V gene, CDR1 is SGDLS and CDR2 is YYNGEE.

The chain joins TRBV28 to TRBJ2-5, with D maybe TRBD2 (5 bases). Looked up from germline, CDR1 is MDHEN and CDR2 is SYDVKM. With 5 bases removed from V and 0 bases from J, the gap between germline ends came to 13 bases. The CDR3 totals 15 residues. This CDR3 is CASSPGPGDQETQYF. In DNA form, the CDR3 reads TGTGCCAGCAGTCCCGGCCCCGGGGACCAAGAGACCCAGTACTTC. Complete variable domain (other parts from reference TRBV28 and TRBJ2-5): DVKVTQSSRYLVKRTGEKVFLECVQDMDHENMFWYRQDPGLGLRLIYFSYDVKMKEKGDIPEGYSVSREKKERFSLILESASTNQTSMYLCASSPGPGDQETQYFGPGTRLLVL.

This chain links TRBV28 with TRBJ2-7; 7 nucleotides align to TRBD2. The J segment lost 5 bases and the V segment lost 1 base, leaving 2 bases of the junction unmatched. CDR1 and CDR2 (germline): MDHEN, SYDVKM. The CDR3 totals 13 residues. The CDR3 DNA sequence: TGTGCCAGCAGTTTATTGGCGGGAGACGAGCAGTACTTC. Residues: CASSLLAGDEQYF.

The rearrangement joins TRBV4-2 to TRBJ2-5; TRBD2 aligns across 9 bases. V shed 4 bases and J 5 bases; nucleotides not matched to a gene: 8. From germline, CDR1 is LGHNA and CDR2 YNFKEQ. The CDR3 is made up of 15 amino acids. The CDR3 loop is CASSLSSGAGETQYF. CDR3 coding DNA: TGTGCCAGCAGCCTTTCTAGCGGGGCTGGGGAGACCCAGTACTTC.

The table lists this clonotype with many counts. The chain couples TRBV20-1 to TRBJ2-7; D possibly corresponds to TRBD1 (7 bases). V was trimmed by 0 bases and J by 6 bases, leaving 18 bases between them. The CDR3 sequence is 15 residues long. CDR1 and CDR2 (germline): DFQATT, SNEGSKA (reference sequence). This CDR3 reads CSARDPRGASGEQYF. As DNA, the CDR3 is TGCAGTGCTAGAGACCCCAGGGGGGCCAGTGGCGAGCAGTACTTC.

The chain uses TRBV24-1 and TRBJ2-7; D might be TRBD1 (6 bases). Looked up from germline, CDR1 is KGHDR and CDR2 is SFDVKD. This CDR3 is built from 13 residues. Trimming left V 4 bases short and J 4 bases short, with 10 bases between. The CDR3 region is CATSDLDSYEQYF. The CDR3 coding sequence is TGTGCCACCAGTGACTTGGACAGTTACGAGCAGTACTTC.

The chain couples TRBV27 to TRBJ2-1; D gene ambiguous. Trimming took off 2 bases at V and 0 bases at J, with 5 bases between the two ends. CDR1 and CDR2 (germline): MNHEY, SMNVEV (reference sequence). The CDR3 is 14 residues long. The CDR3 is CASSLQSSYNEQFF. Here the CDR3 DNA reads TGTGCCAGCAGTTTACAAAGCTCCTACAATGAGCAGTTCTTC.

The table lists this clonotype with many counts. The chain recombines TRBV28 with TRBJ2-7; TRBD1 aligns across 7 bases. The CDR3 is 12 residues long. Germline V gene data show CDR1 as MDHEN and CDR2 as SYDVKM. Trimming removed 1 base from V and 7 bases from J; junction bases left unmatched: 1. In nucleotides, the CDR3 is TGTGCCAGCAGTTTATACAGGGGAGAGCAGTACTTC. Amino acids: CASSLYRGEQYF.

V gene TRBV6-6 combines with J gene TRBJ1-5; D call uncertain. V shed 7 bases and J shed 0 bases, with 19 bases lying between them. This CDR3 has 17 residues. Per the germline V gene, CDR1 is MNHNY and CDR2 is SVGAGI (reference sequence). CDR3 sequence (DNA): TGTGCCAGCAATACGGGAGAGGGCGTTGCTAGCAATCAGCCCCAGCATTTT. This sequence encodes CASNTGEGVASNQPQHF.

This clonotype turned up a few times. V is TRBV10-3 and J is TRBJ1-5; 9 bases match TRBD1. The germline V gene encodes CDR1 ENHRY and CDR2 SYGVKD. After removal of 0 bases from V and 5 bases from J, the junction contained 2 bases not matched to a gene. This CDR3 has 15 amino acids. CDR3 DNA: TGTGCCATCAGTGAGTCGACAGGGGGGGATCAGCCCCAGCATTTT. Its protein is CAISESTGGDQPQHF.

Many counts were recorded for this clonotype. The chain employs TRBV29-1 and TRBJ2-1, with unresolved D. CDR1 is SQVTM and CDR2 is ANQGSEA in the germline V gene. The ends were cut back, 5 bases at V and 0 bases at J, with 11 bases in the middle. CDR3 length: 14 amino acids. The chain's CDR3 is CSVSGSDSYNEQFF. For the CDR3, the DNA is TGCAGCGTTTCCGGATCCGACTCCTACAATGAGCAGTTCTTC.

This clonotype was counted once. The V call is TRBV4-2, the J call TRBJ2-5; possible D gene TRBD2, 5 bases. V gave up 2 bases and J gave up 8 bases, with 18 bases separating them. Germline lookup yields CDR1 LGHNA and CDR2 YNFKEQ. The CDR3 is 15 amino acids. The CDR3: CASSQSGNQVLTQYF. In DNA form, the CDR3 reads TGTGCCAGCAGCCAATCGGGGAACCAAGTCCTCACCCAGTACTTC.

This clonotype was recorded a few times. The genes are TRBV20-1 and TRBJ1-1, with unresolved D. The germline gives CDR1 DFQATT, CDR2 SNEGSKA (reference sequence). CDR3 length equals 14 residues. Trimming removed 6 bases from V and 6 bases from J, with 20 bases in between. The CDR3 region is CSATTRVTRPEAFF. The CDR3 DNA is TGCAGTGCCACAACCCGGGTAACCCGCCCTGAAGCTTTCTTT.

This clonotype was counted at least ten times. The chain recombines TRBV11-2 with TRBJ2-3, with a tentative D call TRBD2 (6 bases). CDR3 size: 14 residues. In germline, CDR1 is SGHAT, CDR2 FQNNGV. Trimming removed 6 bases from V and 5 bases from J, with 15 bases in between. The CDR3 loop reads CASRYSGHGDTQYF. The CDR3 DNA reads TGTGCCAGCAGGTATAGCGGCCACGGAGATACGCAGTATTTT.